One sample yielded the 19 T cell receptor beta chains listed below, sequenced in a study of human T cells and chemical hapten exposure. Before extraction, the whole blood was not fractionated, and total RNA was taken from it. The library tagged each cDNA molecule with unique molecular identifiers. One entry per CDR3 protein, called by TCRdb with MiXCR from the reads. The table shows more than 100,000 distinct CDR3 sequences, with less than 10% occurring only once. Sequenced material: whole blood. These receptors all stem from a human donor in good health. Some clones in this sample may be carry-over from other donors' samples.

This clonotype has a handful of counts. V is TRBV27 and J is TRBJ2-2; TRBD2 matches at 7 bases. This CDR3 region has 19 residues. Trimming removed 6 bases from V and 0 bases from J; junction bases left unmatched: 16. In germline, CDR1 is MNHEY, CDR2 SMNVEV (reference sequence). This CDR3 is CASSPSMGGVRTNTGELFF. The CDR3 nucleotides read TGTGCCAGCAGCCCATCAATGGGAGGGGTTCGGACGAACACCGGGGAGCTGTTTTTT.

This sequence joins TRBV20-1 and TRBJ2-3; 10 nucleotides line up with TRBD2. V was pared by 6 bases and J by 7 bases, with 4 bases of the junction left unmatched. The CDR3 consists of 12 residues. Germline CDR1 and CDR2: DFQATT and SNEGSKA (reference sequence). CDR3: CSAAGGPNTQYF. The CDR3 DNA is TGCAGTGCAGCGGGAGGGCCTAATACGCAGTATTTT.

Remarks on this clonotype: Since a much larger clone is just one base distant, this may be a read error. This chain uses TRBV6-6 with TRBJ1-1; 7 bases are a match to TRBD1. CDR1 MNHNY and CDR2 SVGAGI come from the germline V gene (reference sequence). This CDR3 has 14 amino acids. V dropped 7 bases and J dropped 0; count of bases not matched to a gene: 5. As DNA, the CDR3 is TGTGCCAGCAACAAACAGGGGATGAACACTGAAGCTTTCTTT. Protein sequence: CASNKQGMNTEAFF.

The chain recombines TRBV12-3 or TRBV12-4 with TRBJ1-2; TRBD1 is a possible D gene (6 bases). With 4 bases removed from V and 8 bases from J, the gap between germline ends came to 14 bases. The CDR3 consists of 13 residues. CDR3 amino acids: CASSSGGPGGYTF. The CDR3 DNA reads as TGTGCCAGCAGTTCCGGGGGCCCGGGGGGCTACACCTTC.

There are a few counts of this clonotype. V and J are TRBV20-1 and TRBJ1-2, with a tentative D call TRBD1 (6 bases). The CDR3 runs 14 residues. Trimming removed 3 bases from V and 7 bases from J, with 18 bases in between. The germline CDR1 and CDR2 sequences are DFQATT and SNEGSKA (reference sequence). The CDR3 sequence: CSASPGTTRGGYTF. The CDR3 nucleotides are TGCAGTGCTAGCCCCGGGACTACCAGGGGTGGCTACACCTTC.

A few counts support this clonotype. V is TRBV29-1 and J is TRBJ1-1; 9 nucleotides match TRBD1. J lost 10 bases, V lost 1 base, and 16 bases had no gene match. There are 16 residues in the CDR3. The germline V gene has CDR1 SQVTM and CDR2 ANQGSEA. The CDR3 DNA follows: TGCAGCGTTGAAGTCGGGACAGGGAGGGGCCCCTTTCGAGCTTTCTTT. It specifies CSVEVGTGRGPFRAFF.

The rearrangement links TRBV7-2 to TRBJ2-7; 7 positions match TRBD1. The CDR3 is 15 residues long. J was trimmed by 4 bases and V by 1 base; bases with no gene match: 7. The germline V gene has CDR1 SGHTA and CDR2 FQGNSA. CDR3 DNA: TGTGCCAGCAGCTTAGAGGACAGGATTGGTTACGAGCAGTACTTC. Residues: CASSLEDRIGYEQYF.

With regard to this clonotype: A much bigger clone sits one base away, suggesting this may be a read error. The chain has TRBV15 and TRBJ2-3; perhaps D is TRBD1 or TRBD2 (5 bases each). Germline values: CDR1 LNHNV, CDR2 YYDKDF (reference sequence). The CDR3 is 16 amino acids. V lost 5 bases and J 0 bases, leaving 15 bases between the germline ends. Here the CDR3 reads CATSVGVDDSTDTQYF. The CDR3 DNA follows: TGTGCCACCAGCGTGGGGGTGGATGATAGCACAGATACGCAGTATTTT.

Many counts were recorded for this clonotype. The rearrangement uses TRBV20-1 and TRBJ2-3, with 11 bases lining up with TRBD2. The CDR3 is 14 amino acids. The germline CDR1 and CDR2 sequences are DFQATT and SNEGSKA (reference sequence). With 6 bases clipped from V and 5 bases from J, the junction kept 7 bases outside the gene matches. Here the CDR3 DNA reads TGCAGTGCATATAGCGGGAGGGCGGAAGATACGCAGTATTTT. It yields the protein CSAYSGRAEDTQYF.

This clonotype turned up a few times. J is TRBJ2-2 and V is TRBV29-1; unclear D gene. CDR1 and CDR2 (germline): SQVTM, ANQGSEA. The CDR3 is made up of 12 amino acids. Trimming pared 5 bases from V and 4 bases from J, leaving 8 bases between. The CDR3 coding sequence is TGCAGCGTTTCTGGGGTCACCGGGGAGCTGTTTTTT. As protein: CSVSGVTGELFF.

The table lists this clonotype with many counts. The V call is TRBV12-3 or TRBV12-4, the J call TRBJ2-7, with D tentatively TRBD1 (5 bases). V lost 1 base to trimming and J lost 0 bases, with 10 bases between them. The CDR3 extends over 15 amino acids. The CDR3 spells CASSLGQGSSYEQYF. The CDR3, as DNA: TGTGCCAGCAGTTTAGGGCAGGGAAGCTCCTACGAGCAGTACTTC.

This clonotype has only a few counts. The chain links TRBV27 to TRBJ1-3, with unresolved D. Trimming took 5 bases from V and 0 from J, leaving 8 bases between them. The germline gives CDR1 MNHEY, CDR2 SMNVEV (reference sequence). This CDR3 spans 14 amino acids. The CDR3 sequence is CASSPDLSGNTIYF. DNA of the CDR3: TGTGCCAGCAGTCCGGACCTCTCTGGAAACACCATATATTTT.

The V call is TRBV29-1, the J call TRBJ2-5; D remains unclear. Germline-derived CDR1 and CDR2 are SQVTM and ANQGSEA. The V and J ends lost 2 bases and 1 base respectively, with 8 bases between them. This CDR3 is 13 amino acids long. CDR3 in amino acids: CSVEKVTQETQYF. The DNA for the CDR3 is TGCAGCGTTGAAAAGGTGACCCAAGAGACCCAGTACTTC. The full variable domain, completed using reference TRBV29-1 and TRBJ2-5, is SAVISQKPSRDICQRGTSLTIQCQVDSQVTMMFWYRQQPGQSLTLIATANQGSEATYESGFVIDKFPISRPNLTFSTLTVSNMSPEDSSIYLCSVEKVTQETQYFGPGTRLLVL.

In this sample, this clonotype turned up a few times. CDR3: CASSKGRDREYSNQPQHF. In DNA form, the CDR3 reads TGTGCCAGTAGTAAAGGCCGGGACAGGGAGTATAGCAATCAGCCCCAGCATTTT. The J gene is TRBJ1-5, the V gene TRBV19; TRBD1 agrees at 9 bases. The CDR3 loop spans 18 amino acids. CDR1 and CDR2 (germline): LNHDA, SQIVND (reference sequence). Trimming took 4 bases from V and 0 from J; bases not matched to a gene: 10.

This clonotype has just a few counts. This chain connects TRBV3-1 to TRBJ1-2, with TRBD1 identical over 8 bases. With V trimmed by 2 bases and J by 6 bases, 5 bases remained unmatched. The CDR3 contains 14 residues. The V gene's germline CDR1 is LGHDT and CDR2 YNNKEL (reference sequence). In DNA form, the CDR3 reads TGTGCCAGCAGCCAAAGTAACAGGGGGAATGGCTACACCTTC. Protein sequence: CASSQSNRGNGYTF.

This clonotype appeared a few times. The chain employs TRBV7-6 and TRBJ2-7, with 8 bases aligning to TRBD1. The junction had 4 bases not matched to a gene; V was cut back by 1 base and J by 5 bases. The germline V gene has CDR1 SGHVS and CDR2 FNYEAQ. This CDR3 has 14 residues. CDR3 DNA: TGTGCCAGCAGCTTAGTGACAGGGGACCACGAGCAGTACTTC. This sequence encodes CASSLVTGDHEQYF.

This clonotype was recorded a few times. This chain's CDR3 is CASSPRGGAESYEQYF. The CDR3, as DNA: TGTGCCAGCAGCCCGCGTGGGGGGGCAGAGTCCTACGAGCAGTACTTC. This chain joins TRBV11-3 and TRBJ2-7, with a possible D match to TRBD2 (7 bases). The length of the CDR3 is 16 residues. The germline gives CDR1 SGHNT, CDR2 YENEEA. Trimming cost V 5 bases and J 1 base, with 18 bases left between them. The full variable domain, with the rest looked up from reference TRBV11-3 and TRBJ2-7, is EAGVVQSPRYKIIEKKQPVAFWCNPISGHNTLYWYLQNLGQGPELLIRYENEEAVDDSQLPKDRFSAERLKGVDSTLKIQPAELGDSAVYLCASSPRGGAESYEQYFGPGTRLTVT.

V usage is TRBV20-1 and J usage is TRBJ2-1, with 9 bases matching TRBD1. Germline lookup yields CDR1 DFQATT and CDR2 SNEGSKA (reference sequence). The V gene end was trimmed by 5 bases and the J gene end by 7 bases; junction bases not matched to a gene: 9. The CDR3 contains 14 residues. The CDR3 nucleotides are TGCAGTGCTGGGTGGGGACAGGGCAGGAATGAGCAGTTCTTC. This codes for CSAGWGQGRNEQFF.

The rearrangement joins TRBV5-1 to TRBJ2-5; D possibly corresponds to TRBD1 (5 bases). The CDR3 is 13 residues long. Germline CDR1 reads SGHRS; CDR2 reads YFSETQ. The V gene lost 5 bases and the J gene lost 1 base, with 9 bases spanning the gap. CDR3 loop: CASRWTLQETQYF. The CDR3 region has the DNA TGCGCCAGCAGGTGGACACTCCAAGAGACCCAGTACTTC.